This T cell receptor (beta chain) is from a study of identical twins. Study results and caveats: Models underpredicted monozygotic twin sharing of out-of-frame TCR alpha.

Germline V gives CDR1 SGHTA, CDR2 FQGNSA. The CDR3 sequence is 13 residues long. A single record per CDR3 protein comes from TCRdb applying MiXCR to the 5' RACE reads. The table has about 520,000 distinct CDR3 sequences, under 25% seen once. Concerning this clonotype itself: Its antigen is undetermined. Relative to the germline gene, one junction end is altered; a read error may explain this.

These same records also appear under a second study, on T cells expressing NK-cell markers.

The chain joins TRBV7-2 to TRBJ2-3; 7 bases are a match to TRBD1. This receptor was identified in a woman aged 18-29 years in good health. Sequenced material: CD4+ T cells sorted from blood. The CDR3 nucleotides are TGTGCCAGCAGCTTAGAAATGTTCGGGACAGCCTTTTTT. It is translated as CASSLEMFGTAFF.